This T cell receptor beta chain was identified in a study of human T cells and chemical hapten exposure. Unique molecular identifiers were affixed to discrete cDNA molecules within the library. Original data processing: TCR counts had a median of 95,638 per sample and spanned roughly 20,000 to 750,000. TCRdb re-called the RACE reads through MiXCR, storing one row per CDR3 protein. The V and J calls follow TCRdb's processing rather than the paper's. The table lists roughly 120,000 distinct CDR3 sequences, 9% to 14% of them singletons. The CDR3 loop spans 11 amino acids. In germline, CDR1 is MDHEN, CDR2 SYDVKM. V was shortened by 2 bases and J by 9 bases, with 5 bases between the two germline ends. Time point described: patch test 1, 2 weeks after DPC sensitization. Treatment here: therapeutic diphenylcyclopropenone sensitization with weekly scalp DPC. This clonotype was recorded a few times. Its target is unknown.

Study-level results: TCRs whose frequency exceeded 1 in 1000 remained the same following DPC sensitization. Expanded TCRs made up significantly more big CDR3 similarity clusters than controls did.

The sequencing here drew on whole blood, taken in connection with sensitization to the hapten diphenylcyclopropenone (DPC). The TCR sequence derives from a woman in her forties or fifties with alopecia areata. Some clones in this sample may be carry-over from other donors' samples. The chain employs TRBV28 and TRBJ1-3; D remains unclear. For the CDR3, the DNA is TGTGCCAGCAGTTTAGCGGCCACCATATATTTT. It encodes CASSLAATIYF.